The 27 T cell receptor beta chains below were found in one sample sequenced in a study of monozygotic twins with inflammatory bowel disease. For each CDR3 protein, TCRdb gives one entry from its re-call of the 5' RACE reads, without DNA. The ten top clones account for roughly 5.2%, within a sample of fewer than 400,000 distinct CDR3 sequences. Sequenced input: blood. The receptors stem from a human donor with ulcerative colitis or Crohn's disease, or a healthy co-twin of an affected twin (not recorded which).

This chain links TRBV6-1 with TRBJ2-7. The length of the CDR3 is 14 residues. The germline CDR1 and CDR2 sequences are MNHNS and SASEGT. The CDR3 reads CASRQSQRFYEQYF.

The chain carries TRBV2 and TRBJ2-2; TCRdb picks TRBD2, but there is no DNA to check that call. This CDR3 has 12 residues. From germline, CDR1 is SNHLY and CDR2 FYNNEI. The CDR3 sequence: CASGLETGELFF.

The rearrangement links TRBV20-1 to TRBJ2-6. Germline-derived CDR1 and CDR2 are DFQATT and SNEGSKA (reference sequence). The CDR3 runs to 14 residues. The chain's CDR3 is CSAETQTGANVLTF.

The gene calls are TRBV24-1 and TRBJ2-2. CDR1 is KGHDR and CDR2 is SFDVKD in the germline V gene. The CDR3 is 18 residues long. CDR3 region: CATSVVVVDGMNTGELFF.

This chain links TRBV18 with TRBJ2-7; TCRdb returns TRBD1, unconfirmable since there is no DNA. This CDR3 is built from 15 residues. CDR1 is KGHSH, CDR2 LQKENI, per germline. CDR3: CASSPVEQGAGEQYF.

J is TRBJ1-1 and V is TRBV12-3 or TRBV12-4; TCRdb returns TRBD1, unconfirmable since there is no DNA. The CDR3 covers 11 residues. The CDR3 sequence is CASSDRREAFF.

The CDR3 spells CASSRSMTQYYGYTF. This chain links TRBV7-2 with TRBJ1-2. The CDR3 totals 15 residues. In germline, CDR1 is SGHTA, CDR2 FQGNSA.

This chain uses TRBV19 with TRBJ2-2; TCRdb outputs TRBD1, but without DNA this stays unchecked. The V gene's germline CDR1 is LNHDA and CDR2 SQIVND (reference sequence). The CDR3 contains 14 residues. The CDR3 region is CASSVGTGTGELFF.

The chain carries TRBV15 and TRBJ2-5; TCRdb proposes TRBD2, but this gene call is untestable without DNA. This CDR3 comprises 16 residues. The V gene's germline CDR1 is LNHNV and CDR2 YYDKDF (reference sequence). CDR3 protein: CATKIAGGQFWETQYF.

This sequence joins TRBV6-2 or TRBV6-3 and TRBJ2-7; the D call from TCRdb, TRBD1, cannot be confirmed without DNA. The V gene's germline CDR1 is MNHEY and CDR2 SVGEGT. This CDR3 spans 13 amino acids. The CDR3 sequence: CASSPGSQYEQYF.

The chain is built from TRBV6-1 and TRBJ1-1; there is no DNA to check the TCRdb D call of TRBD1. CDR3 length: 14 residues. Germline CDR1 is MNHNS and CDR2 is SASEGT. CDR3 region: CASSGDRTNTEAFF.

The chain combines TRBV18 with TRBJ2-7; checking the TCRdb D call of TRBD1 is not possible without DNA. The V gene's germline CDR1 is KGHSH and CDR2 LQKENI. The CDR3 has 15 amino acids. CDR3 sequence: CASSSSGTGPYEQYF. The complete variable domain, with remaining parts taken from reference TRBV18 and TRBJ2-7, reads NAGVMQNPRHLVRRRGQEARLRCSPMKGHSHVYWYRQLPEEGLKFMVYLQKENIIDESGMPKERFSAEFPKEGPSILRIQQVVRGDSAAYFCASSSSGTGPYEQYFGPGTRLTVT.

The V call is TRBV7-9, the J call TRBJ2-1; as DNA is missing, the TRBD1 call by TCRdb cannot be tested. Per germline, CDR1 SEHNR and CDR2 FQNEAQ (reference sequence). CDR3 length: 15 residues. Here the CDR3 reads CASTPAVYQFGEQFF.

CDR3 sequence reads: CASSLLAATGELFF. This chain connects TRBV7-9 to TRBJ2-2; TCRdb picks TRBD2, but there is no DNA to check that call. The CDR3 totals 14 residues. The germline V gene encodes CDR1 SEHNR and CDR2 FQNEAQ (reference sequence).

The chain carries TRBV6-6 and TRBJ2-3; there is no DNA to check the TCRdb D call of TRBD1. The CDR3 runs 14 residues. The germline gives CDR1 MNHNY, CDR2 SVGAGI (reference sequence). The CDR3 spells CASSYGTQTDTQYF.

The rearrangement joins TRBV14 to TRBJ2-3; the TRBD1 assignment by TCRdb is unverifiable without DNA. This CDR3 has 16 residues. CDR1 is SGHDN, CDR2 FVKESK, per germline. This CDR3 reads CASSLRTPGGGDTQYF.

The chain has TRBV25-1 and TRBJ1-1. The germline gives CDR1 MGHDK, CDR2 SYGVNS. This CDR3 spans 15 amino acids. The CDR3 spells CASSDLAGTMLGAFF. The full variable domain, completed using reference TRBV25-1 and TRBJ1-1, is EADIYQTPRYLVIGTGKKITLECSQTMGHDKMYWYQQDPGMELHLIHYSYGVNSTEKGDLSSESTVSRIRTEHFPLTLESARPSHTSQYLCASSDLAGTMLGAFFGQGTRLTVV.

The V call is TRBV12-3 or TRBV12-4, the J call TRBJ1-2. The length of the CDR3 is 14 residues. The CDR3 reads CASRRSGGIYGYTF.

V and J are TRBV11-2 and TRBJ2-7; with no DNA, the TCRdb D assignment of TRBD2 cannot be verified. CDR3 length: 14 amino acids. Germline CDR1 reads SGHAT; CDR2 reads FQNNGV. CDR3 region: CASSIGGWSAGEYF.

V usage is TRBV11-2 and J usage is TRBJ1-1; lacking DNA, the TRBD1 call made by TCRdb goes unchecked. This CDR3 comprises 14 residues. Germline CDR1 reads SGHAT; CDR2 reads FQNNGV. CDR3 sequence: CASRHFDRATEAFF.

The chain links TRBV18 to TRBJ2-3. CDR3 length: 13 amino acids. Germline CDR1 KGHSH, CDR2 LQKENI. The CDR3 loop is CASSPESTDTQYF.

The CDR3 reads CASLARLRDTQYF. This sequence joins TRBV2 and TRBJ2-3; there is no DNA to check the TCRdb D call of TRBD2. The germline V gene encodes CDR1 SNHLY and CDR2 FYNNEI. This CDR3 has 13 amino acids.

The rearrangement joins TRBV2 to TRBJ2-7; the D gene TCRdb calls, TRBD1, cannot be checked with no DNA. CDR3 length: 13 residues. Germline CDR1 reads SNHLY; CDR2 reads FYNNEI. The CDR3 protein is CAREDRGLYEQYF.

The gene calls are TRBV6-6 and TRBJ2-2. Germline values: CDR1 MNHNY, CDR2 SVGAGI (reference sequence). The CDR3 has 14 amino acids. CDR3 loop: CASSTTVDTGELFF.

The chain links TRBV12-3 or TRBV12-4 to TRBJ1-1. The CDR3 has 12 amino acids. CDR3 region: CASSLRRVEAFF.

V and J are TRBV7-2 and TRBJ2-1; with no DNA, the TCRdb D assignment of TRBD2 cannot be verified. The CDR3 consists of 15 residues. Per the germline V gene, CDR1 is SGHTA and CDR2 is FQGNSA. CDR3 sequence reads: CASSLIGRVVNEQFF. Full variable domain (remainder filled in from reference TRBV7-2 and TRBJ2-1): GAGVSQSPSNKVTEKGKDVELRCDPISGHTALYWYRQSLGQGLEFLIYFQGNSAPDKSGLPSDRFSAERTGGSVSTLTIQRTQQEDSAVYLCASSLIGRVVNEQFFGPGTRLTVL.

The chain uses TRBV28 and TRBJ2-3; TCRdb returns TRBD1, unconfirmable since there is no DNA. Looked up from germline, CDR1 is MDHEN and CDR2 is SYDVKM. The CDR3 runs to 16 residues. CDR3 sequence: CASSSSGKGNTDTQYF. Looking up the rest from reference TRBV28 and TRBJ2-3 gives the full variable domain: DVKVTQSSRYLVKRTGEKVFLECVQDMDHENMFWYRQDPGLGLRLIYFSYDVKMKEKGDIPEGYSVSREKKERFSLILESASTNQTSMYLCASSSSGKGNTDTQYFGPGTRLTVL.